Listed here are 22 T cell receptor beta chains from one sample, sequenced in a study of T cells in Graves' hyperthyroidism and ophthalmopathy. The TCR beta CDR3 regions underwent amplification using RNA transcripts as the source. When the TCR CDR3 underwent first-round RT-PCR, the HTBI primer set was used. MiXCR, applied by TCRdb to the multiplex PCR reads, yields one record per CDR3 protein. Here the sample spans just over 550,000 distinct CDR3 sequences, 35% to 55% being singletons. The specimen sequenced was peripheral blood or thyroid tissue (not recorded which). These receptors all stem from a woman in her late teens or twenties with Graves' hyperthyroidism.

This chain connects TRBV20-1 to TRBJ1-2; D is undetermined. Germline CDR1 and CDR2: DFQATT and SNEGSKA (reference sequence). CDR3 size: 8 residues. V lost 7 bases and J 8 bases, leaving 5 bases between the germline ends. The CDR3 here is CSGSGYTF. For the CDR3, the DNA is TGCAGTGGGTCGGGCTACACCTTC.

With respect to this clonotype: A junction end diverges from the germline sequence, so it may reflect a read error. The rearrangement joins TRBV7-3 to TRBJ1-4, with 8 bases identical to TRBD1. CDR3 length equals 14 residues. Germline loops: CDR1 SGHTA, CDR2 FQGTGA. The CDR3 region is CASSPDRGSEKLFF. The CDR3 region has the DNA TGCGCCAGCAGCCCAGACAGGGGTAGCGAAAAACTGTTTTTT. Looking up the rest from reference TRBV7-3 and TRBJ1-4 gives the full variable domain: GAGVSQTPSNKVTEKGKYVELRCDPISGHTALYWYRQSLGQGPEFLIYFQGTGAADDSGLPNDRFFAVRPEGSVSTLKIQRTERGDSAVYLCASSPDRGSEKLFFGSGTQLSVL.

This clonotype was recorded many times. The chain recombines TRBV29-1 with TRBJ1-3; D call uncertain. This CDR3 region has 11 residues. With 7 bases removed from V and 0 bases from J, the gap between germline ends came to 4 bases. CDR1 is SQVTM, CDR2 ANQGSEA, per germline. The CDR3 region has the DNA TGCAGCGGTCACTCTGGAAACACCATATATTTT. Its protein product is CSGHSGNTIYF. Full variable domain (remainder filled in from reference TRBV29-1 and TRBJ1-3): SAVISQKPSRDICQRGTSLTIQCQVDSQVTMMFWYRQQPGQSLTLIATANQGSEATYESGFVIDKFPISRPNLTFSTLTVSNMSPEDSSIYLCSGHSGNTIYFGEGSWLTVV.

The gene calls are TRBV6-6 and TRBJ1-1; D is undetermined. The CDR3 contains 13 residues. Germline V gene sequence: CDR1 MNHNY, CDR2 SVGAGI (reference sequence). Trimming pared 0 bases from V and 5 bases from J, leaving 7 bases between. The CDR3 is CASSYSMGTEAFF. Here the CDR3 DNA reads TGTGCCAGCAGTTACTCGATGGGGACTGAAGCTTTCTTT.

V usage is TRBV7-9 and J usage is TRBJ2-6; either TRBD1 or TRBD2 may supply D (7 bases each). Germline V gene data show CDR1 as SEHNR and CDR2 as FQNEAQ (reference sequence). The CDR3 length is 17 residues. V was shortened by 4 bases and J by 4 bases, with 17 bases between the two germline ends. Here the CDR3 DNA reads TGTGCCAGCAGCTCACCCCAGGGGGGGCTCGGGGCCAACGTCCTGACTTTC. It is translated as CASSSPQGGLGANVLTF. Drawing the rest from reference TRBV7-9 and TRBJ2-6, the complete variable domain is DTGVSQNPRHKITKRGQNVTFRCDPISEHNRLYWYRQTLGQGPEFLTYFQNEAQLEKSRLLSDRFSAERPKGSFSTLEIQRTEQGDSAMYLCASSSPQGGLGANVLTFGAGSRLTVL.

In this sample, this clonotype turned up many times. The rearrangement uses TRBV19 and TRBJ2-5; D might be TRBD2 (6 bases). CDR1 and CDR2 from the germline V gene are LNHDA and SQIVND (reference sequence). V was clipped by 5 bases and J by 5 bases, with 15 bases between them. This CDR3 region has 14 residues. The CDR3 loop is CASSPTRIMETQYF. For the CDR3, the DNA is TGTGCCAGTAGTCCGACTAGAATCATGGAGACCCAGTACTTC.

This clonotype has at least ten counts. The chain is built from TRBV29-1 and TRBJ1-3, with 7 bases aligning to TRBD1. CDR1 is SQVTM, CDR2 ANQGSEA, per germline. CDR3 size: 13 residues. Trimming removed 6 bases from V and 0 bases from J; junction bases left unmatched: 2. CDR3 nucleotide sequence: TGCAGCGTACAGGGGAACTCTGGAAACACCATATATTTT. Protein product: CSVQGNSGNTIYF.

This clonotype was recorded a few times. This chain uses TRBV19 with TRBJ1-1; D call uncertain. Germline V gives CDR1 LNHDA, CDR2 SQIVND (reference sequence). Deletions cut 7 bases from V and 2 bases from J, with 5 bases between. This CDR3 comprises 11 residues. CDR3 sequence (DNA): TGTGCCAGTACTACTAACACTGAAGCTTTCTTT. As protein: CASTTNTEAFF.

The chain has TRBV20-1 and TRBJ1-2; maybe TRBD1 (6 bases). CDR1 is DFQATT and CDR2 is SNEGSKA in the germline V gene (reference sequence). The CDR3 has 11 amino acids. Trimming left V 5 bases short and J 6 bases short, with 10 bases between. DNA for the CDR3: TGCAGTGCTTTACAGGGAGATGGCTACACCTTC. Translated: CSALQGDGYTF.

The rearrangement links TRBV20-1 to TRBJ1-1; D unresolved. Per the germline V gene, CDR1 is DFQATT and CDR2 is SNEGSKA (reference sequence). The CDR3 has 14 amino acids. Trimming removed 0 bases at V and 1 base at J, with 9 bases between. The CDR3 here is CSARDITRNTEAFF. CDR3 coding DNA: TGCAGTGCTAGAGATATCACACGGAACACTGAAGCTTTCTTT.

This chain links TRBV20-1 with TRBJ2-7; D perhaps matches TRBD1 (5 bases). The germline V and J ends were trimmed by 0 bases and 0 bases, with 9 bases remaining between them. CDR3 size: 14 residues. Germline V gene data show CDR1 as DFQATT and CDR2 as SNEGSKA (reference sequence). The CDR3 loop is CSARDGHYSYEQYF. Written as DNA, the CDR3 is TGCAGTGCTAGAGATGGACACTACTCCTACGAGCAGTACTTC.

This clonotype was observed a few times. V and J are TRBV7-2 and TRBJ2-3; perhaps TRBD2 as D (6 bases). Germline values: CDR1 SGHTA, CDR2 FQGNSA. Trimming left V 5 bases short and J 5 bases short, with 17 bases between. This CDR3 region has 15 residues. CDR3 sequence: CASSPTLATRDTQYF. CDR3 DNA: TGTGCCAGCAGCCCTACACTAGCTACCAGAGATACGCAGTATTTT.

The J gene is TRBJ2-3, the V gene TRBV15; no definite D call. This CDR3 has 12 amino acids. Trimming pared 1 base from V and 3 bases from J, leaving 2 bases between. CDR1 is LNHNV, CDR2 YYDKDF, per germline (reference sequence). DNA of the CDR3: TGTGCCACCAGCAGAGCTACAGATACGCAGTATTTT. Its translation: CATSRATDTQYF.

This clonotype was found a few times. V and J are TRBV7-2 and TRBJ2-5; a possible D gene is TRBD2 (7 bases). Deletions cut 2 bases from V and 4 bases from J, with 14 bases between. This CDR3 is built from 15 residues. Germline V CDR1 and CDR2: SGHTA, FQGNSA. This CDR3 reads CASSLWGGRGETQYF. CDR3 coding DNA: TGTGCCAGCAGCTTATGGGGGGGCAGGGGAGAGACCCAGTACTTC.

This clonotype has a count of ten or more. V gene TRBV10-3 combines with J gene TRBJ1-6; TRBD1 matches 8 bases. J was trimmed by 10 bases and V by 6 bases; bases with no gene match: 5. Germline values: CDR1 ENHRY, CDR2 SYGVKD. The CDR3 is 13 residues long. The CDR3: CAIRDRAGSPLHF. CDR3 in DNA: TGTGCCATCAGGGACAGGGCCGGCTCACCCCTCCACTTT.

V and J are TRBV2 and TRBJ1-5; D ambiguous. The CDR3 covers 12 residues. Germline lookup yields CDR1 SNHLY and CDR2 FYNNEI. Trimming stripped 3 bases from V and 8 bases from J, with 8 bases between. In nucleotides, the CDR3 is TGTGCCAGCAGTGAGGGCGGAAAGCCCCAGCATTTT. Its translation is CASSEGGKPQHF.

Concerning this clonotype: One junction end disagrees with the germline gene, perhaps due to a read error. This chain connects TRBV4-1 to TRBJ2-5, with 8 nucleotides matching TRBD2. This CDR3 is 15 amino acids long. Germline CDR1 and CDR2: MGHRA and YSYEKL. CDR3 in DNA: TGCGCCAGCAGCCAAGTCAGCGGGAGTTGGGAGACCCGGTACTTC. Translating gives CASSQVSGSWETRYF.

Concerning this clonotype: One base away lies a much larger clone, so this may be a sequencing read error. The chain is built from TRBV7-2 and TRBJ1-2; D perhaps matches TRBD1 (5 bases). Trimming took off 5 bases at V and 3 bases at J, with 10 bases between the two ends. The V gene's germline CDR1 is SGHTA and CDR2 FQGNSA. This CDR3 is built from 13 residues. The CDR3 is CASSVAGYYGYTF. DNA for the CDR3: TGTGCCAGCAGCGTGGCAGGGTACTATGGCTACACCTTC.

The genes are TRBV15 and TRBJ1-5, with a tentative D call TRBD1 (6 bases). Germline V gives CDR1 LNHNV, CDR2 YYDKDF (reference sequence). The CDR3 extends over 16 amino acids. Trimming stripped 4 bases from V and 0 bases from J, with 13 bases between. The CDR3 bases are TGTGCCACCAGCACCACAGGGATATCTAGCAATCAGCCCCAGCATTTT. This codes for CATSTTGISSNQPQHF.

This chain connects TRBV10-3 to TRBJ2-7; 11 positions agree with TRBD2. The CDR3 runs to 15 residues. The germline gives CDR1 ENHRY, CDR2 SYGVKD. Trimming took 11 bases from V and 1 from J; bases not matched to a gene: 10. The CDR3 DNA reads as TGTGCCTCCCACGCGGGACTAGCGGTGTCCTACGAGCAGTACTTC. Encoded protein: CASHAGLAVSYEQYF.

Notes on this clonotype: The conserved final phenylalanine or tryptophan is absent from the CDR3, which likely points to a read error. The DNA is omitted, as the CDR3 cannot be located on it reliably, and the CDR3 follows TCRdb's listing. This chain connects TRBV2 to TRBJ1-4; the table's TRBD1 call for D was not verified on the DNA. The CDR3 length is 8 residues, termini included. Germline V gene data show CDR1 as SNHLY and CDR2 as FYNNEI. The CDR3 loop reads CASSGRTG.

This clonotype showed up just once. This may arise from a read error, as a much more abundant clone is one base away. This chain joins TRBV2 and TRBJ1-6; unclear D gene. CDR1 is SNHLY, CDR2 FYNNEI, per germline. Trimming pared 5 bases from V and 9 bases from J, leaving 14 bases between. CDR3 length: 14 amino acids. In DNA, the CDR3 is TGTGCCAGCAGTCCCCAGGACTTAAGTTCACCCCTCCACTTT. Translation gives CASSPQDLSSPLHF.